This is a list of T cell receptor beta chains from one sample in a study of blood T cells in healthy people across ages. MiXCR, run by TCRdb on the 5' RACE reads, gives a single entry per CDR3 protein. Of approximately 850,000 distinct CDR3 sequences in the sample, around 42% were seen once. Sequencing was done on a sample of blood. The source of these receptors is a man between 60 and 75 years old in good health. The CDR3 runs from the conserved cysteine through the conserved F or W. The order of the fields is V gene, J gene, CDR3 protein.

v_gene: TRBV12-3/TRBV12-4; j_gene: TRBJ2-6; CDR3aa: CASSLGGGVGAFPGANVLTF
v_gene: TRBV16; j_gene: TRBJ1-4; CDR3aa: CASSQSVTVKLFF
v_gene: TRBV4-3; j_gene: TRBJ2-1; CDR3aa: CASSQDGPGTPAGLGQFF
v_gene: TRBV5-1; j_gene: TRBJ2-3; CDR3aa: CASSLTLSTDTQYF
v_gene: TRBV5-8; j_gene: TRBJ2-3; CDR3aa: CASSLAASGGIRTQYF
v_gene: TRBV29-1; j_gene: TRBJ2-1; CDR3aa: CSVPLTVTYNEQFF
v_gene: TRBV6-6; j_gene: TRBJ1-1; CDR3aa: CASTLTDEAFF
v_gene: TRBV7-2; j_gene: TRBJ2-3; CDR3aa: CASSFEDRVDTQYF
v_gene: TRBV10-3; j_gene: TRBJ2-3; CDR3aa: CAIRTGRTDTQYF
v_gene: TRBV12-3/TRBV12-4; j_gene: TRBJ2-7; CDR3aa: CASRQTGRSYEQYF
v_gene: TRBV6-1; j_gene: TRBJ2-3; CDR3aa: CASRNTGTSGSPDTQYF